The 30 T cell receptor beta chains presented below share a single source sample, sequenced in a study of T cell responses to AZD1222 COVID-19 vaccine. Using immunoSEQ multiplex PCR, the repertoire was profiled, and TCRdb retains in-frame clones only, with some absent. Among 55,000 to 65,000 clones listed, approximately 88% were seen once. The material was peripheral blood, obtained on day 0 of AZD1222 vaccination. Receptor source: an adult in good health.

The rearrangement uses TRBV28 and TRBJ2-5; tentative D call: TRBD2 (6 bases). With 8 bases removed from V and 4 bases from J, the gap between germline ends came to 17 bases. The CDR3 covers 14 residues. The V gene's germline CDR1 is MDHEN and CDR2 SYDVKM. Here the CDR3 DNA reads TGTGCCAGCGGGAGGAGTAGCCAGGGAGAGACCCAGTACTTC. The encoded protein is CASGRSSQGETQYF.

This sequence joins TRBV5-4 and TRBJ1-4, with TRBD1 matching 9 bases. CDR3 length: 15 amino acids. V was clipped by 4 bases and J by 7 bases; unmatched bases: 8. CDR1 is SGHNT and CDR2 is YYREEE in the germline V gene (reference sequence). The CDR3 here is CASSEGGTGFEKLFF. The DNA of the CDR3 is TGTGCCAGCAGCGAAGGCGGGACAGGGTTTGAAAAACTGTTTTTT.

V and J are TRBV11-2 and TRBJ1-1; tentative D call: TRBD1 (5 bases). The CDR3 extends over 15 amino acids. Trimming removed 2 bases from V and 5 bases from J, with 15 bases in between. The germline CDR1 and CDR2 sequences are SGHAT and FQNNGV. In DNA, the CDR3 is TGTGCCAGCAGCTTAAGGGATGGGGGTGGAACTGAAGCTTTCTTT. Amino acid sequence: CASSLRDGGGTEAFF.

DNA of the CDR3: TGTGCCTCCAGACGGGAAGGGAACACTGAAGCTTTCTTT. Protein sequence: CASRREGNTEAFF. The rearrangement links TRBV6-5 to TRBJ1-1; D ambiguous. CDR1 and CDR2 from the germline V gene are MNHEY and SVGAGI. The CDR3 covers 13 residues. The V gene lost 11 bases and the J gene lost 1 base, with 14 bases spanning the gap.

The rearrangement joins TRBV30 to TRBJ2-3, with a possible D match to TRBD2 (5 bases). V was shortened by 5 bases and J by 8 bases, with 20 bases between the two germline ends. The CDR3 consists of 14 residues. The germline V gene encodes CDR1 GTSNPN and CDR2 SVGIG (reference sequence). The CDR3 DNA sequence: TGTGCCTGGGGCCTAGTGGGTGCAGGAGGTACGCAGTATTTT. Its protein is CAWGLVGAGGTQYF.

In this sample, this clone turned up a few times. The gene calls are TRBV29-1 and TRBJ2-3, with a tentative D call TRBD2 (5 bases). V dropped 3 bases and J dropped 6 bases, with 10 bases sitting between them. CDR1 and CDR2 from the germline V gene are SQVTM and ANQGSEA. This CDR3 is 12 amino acids long. Written as DNA, the CDR3 is TGCAGCGTTGACCCCCGCGGGGATACGCAGTATTTT. Translated, it gives CSVDPRGDTQYF.

The V call is TRBV6-5, the J call TRBJ2-7; 9 bases fit TRBD2. There are 14 residues in the CDR3. CDR1 and CDR2 (germline): MNHEY, SVGAGI. With V trimmed by 8 bases and J by 2 bases, 7 bases remained unmatched. The CDR3 bases are TGTGCCAGCGAAAGGCGGGAGGGTACCTACGAGCAGTACTTC. Translating gives CASERREGTYEQYF.

The gene calls are TRBV27 and TRBJ2-3; D ambiguous. V lost 4 bases to trimming and J lost 2 bases, with 16 bases between them. Looked up from germline, CDR1 is MNHEY and CDR2 is SMNVEV (reference sequence). The CDR3 totals 16 residues. The CDR3 reads CASSWVGPSNTDTQYF. As DNA, the CDR3 is TGTGCCAGCAGTTGGGTTGGGCCCTCGAACACAGATACGCAGTATTTT.

V usage is TRBV30 and J usage is TRBJ1-1; D gene uncertain. The ends were cut back, 3 bases at V and 6 bases at J, with 8 bases in the middle. Germline loops: CDR1 GTSNPN, CDR2 SVGIG (reference sequence). The CDR3 is 11 amino acids. In DNA, the CDR3 is TGTGCCTGGAGCCCCCGGGCTGAAGCTTTCTTT. This translates into CAWSPRAEAFF.

The rearrangement links TRBV5-1 to TRBJ2-5; D is uncertain. CDR3 size: 14 residues. Trimming removed 2 bases from V and 2 bases from J, with 10 bases in between. Germline CDR1 is SGHRS and CDR2 is YFSETQ. CDR3 sequence reads: CASSFQSEQETQYF. The CDR3 DNA follows: TGCGCCAGCAGCTTTCAGTCCGAACAAGAGACCCAGTACTTC.

This chain connects TRBV5-4 to TRBJ1-1, with 7 bases fitting TRBD1. The germline V gene encodes CDR1 SGHNT and CDR2 YYREEE (reference sequence). Losses at the gene ends were 1 base for V and 3 bases for J; bases not matched to a gene: 6. This CDR3 has 15 residues. The CDR3 is CASSLTSTGDTEAFF. CDR3 nucleotides: TGTGCCAGCAGCTTGACGTCCACAGGGGACACTGAAGCTTTCTTT. The variable domain in full, completed from reference TRBV5-4 and TRBJ1-1, reads ETGVTQSPTHLIKTRGQQVTLRCSSQSGHNTVSWYQQALGQGPQFIFQYYREEENGRGNFPPRFSGLQFPNYSSELNVNALELDDSALYLCASSLTSTGDTEAFFGQGTRLTVV.

This clone was recorded only once. J is TRBJ2-7 and V is TRBV20-1, with D possibly being TRBD2 (7 bases). Germline loops: CDR1 DFQATT, CDR2 SNEGSKA (reference sequence). Deletions cut 3 bases from V and 1 base from J, with 13 bases between. The CDR3 has 14 amino acids. CDR3 sequence reads: CSASKRGGSYEQYF. CDR3 bases: TGCAGTGCTAGTAAAAGGGGGGGATCCTACGAGCAGTACTTC.

This rearrangement joins TRBV18 to TRBJ2-1; no definite D call. The germline CDR1 and CDR2 sequences are KGHSH and LQKENI. V was cut by 2 bases and J by 0 bases, with 8 bases left in between. The CDR3 runs to 15 residues. The CDR3 DNA follows: TGTGCCAGCTCACCAAATGGCATCTCCTACAATGAGCAGTTCTTC. Protein: CASSPNGISYNEQFF. The full variable domain, with the rest looked up from reference TRBV18 and TRBJ2-1, is NAGVMQNPRHLVRRRGQEARLRCSPMKGHSHVYWYRQLPEEGLKFMVYLQKENIIDESGMPKERFSAEFPKEGPSILRIQQVVRGDSAAYFCASSPNGISYNEQFFGPGTRLTVL.

V is TRBV6-2 or TRBV6-3 and J is TRBJ2-7; D tentatively reads TRBD1 or TRBD2 (5 bases each). V dropped 4 bases and J dropped 5 bases, with 15 bases sitting between them. Per germline, CDR1 MNHEY and CDR2 SVGEGT. This CDR3 comprises 14 residues. CDR3 sequence reads: CASSSLRGRDEQYF. The CDR3 DNA sequence: TGTGCCAGCAGTTCACTCCGGGGCCGGGACGAGCAGTACTTC.

The V and J genes are TRBV5-5 and TRBJ2-7; 7 nucleotides agree with TRBD2. The J segment lost 6 bases and the V segment lost 4 bases, leaving 7 bases of the junction unmatched. Per the germline V gene, CDR1 is SGHKS and CDR2 is YYEKEE (reference sequence). CDR3 length: 13 amino acids. The CDR3 sequence: CASSAGDVGEQYF. CDR3 DNA sequence: TGTGCCAGCAGCGCGGGGGATGTGGGCGAGCAGTACTTC. Full variable domain (missing parts from reference TRBV5-5 and TRBJ2-7): DAGVTQSPTHLIKTRGQQVTLRCSPISGHKSVSWYQQVLGQGPQFIFQYYEKEERGRGNFPDRFSARQFPNYSSELNVNALLLGDSALYLCASSAGDVGEQYFGPGTRLTVT.

This chain uses TRBV9 with TRBJ1-3; D unclear. Trimming took off 3 bases at V and 8 bases at J, with 12 bases between the two ends. The length of the CDR3 is 13 residues. CDR1 SGDLS and CDR2 YYNGEE come from the germline V gene. CDR3 sequence: CASSGWGSDTIYF. CDR3 bases: TGTGCCAGCAGCGGGTGGGGATCAGACACCATATATTTT.

The chain is built from TRBV27 and TRBJ2-7, with 14 bases aligning to TRBD2. The ends lost 4 bases at V and 3 bases at J; junction bases unmatched: 11. Germline CDR1 is MNHEY and CDR2 is SMNVEV (reference sequence). There are 18 residues in the CDR3. The CDR3 bases are TGTGCCAGCAGTTCTACCGGGACTAGCGGGAGTGAGGGCTACGAGCAGTACTTC. It codes for CASSSTGTSGSEGYEQYF.

This clone was found once. This chain joins TRBV5-4 and TRBJ1-2, with a possible D match to TRBD1 (5 bases). Germline CDR1 reads SGHNT; CDR2 reads YYREEE (reference sequence). Trimming took 4 bases from V and 0 from J, leaving 13 bases between them. The CDR3 sequence is 15 residues long. CDR3 bases: TGTGCCAGCAGCGACCGACAGCAAGCTAACTATGGCTACACCTTC. Translation: CASSDRQQANYGYTF.

The rearrangement links TRBV18 to TRBJ2-2; 7 bases align to TRBD2. The V gene's germline CDR1 is KGHSH and CDR2 LQKENI. J lost 1 base, V lost 10 bases, and 6 bases had no gene match. This CDR3 is built from 14 residues. The CDR3 DNA is TGTGCCACCGAAGCGGGGAAGAACACCGGGGAGCTGTTTTTT. Amino acid sequence: CATEAGKNTGELFF.

J is TRBJ1-5 and V is TRBV30; 7 bases are shared with TRBD1. Germline CDR1 and CDR2: GTSNPN and SVGIG (reference sequence). The CDR3 has 15 residues. The J segment lost 6 bases and the V segment lost 5 bases, leaving 13 bases of the junction unmatched. This CDR3 is CAWARQGLGGQPQHF. CDR3 DNA sequence: TGTGCCTGGGCAAGACAGGGCCTAGGGGGTCAGCCCCAGCATTTT.

This clone occurred a few times. This chain uses TRBV7-2 with TRBJ2-2, with D perhaps matching TRBD2 (5 bases). V shed 7 bases and J shed 3 bases, with 18 bases lying between them. This CDR3 region has 16 residues. In germline, CDR1 is SGHTA, CDR2 FQGNSA. The CDR3 spells CASTLDSGGHTGELFF. For the CDR3, the DNA is TGTGCCAGCACCCTGGACTCAGGAGGACACACCGGGGAGCTGTTTTTT.

This clone was seen once. The chain links TRBV14 to TRBJ1-4; D might be TRBD1 (5 bases). CDR3 size: 17 residues. V lost 4 bases, J lost 3 bases, and 18 bases lay in between. CDR1 and CDR2 from the germline V gene are SGHDN and FVKESK. In DNA form, the CDR3 reads TGTGCCAGCAGCCTAACTCCTCAGGGAACAGCTAATGAAAAACTGTTTTTT. Translating it yields CASSLTPQGTANEKLFF.

The V gene is TRBV20-1, the J gene TRBJ2-5, with D unclear. Between the trimmed V and J ends, which lost 6 bases and 9 bases, there was a span of 11 bases. The CDR3 covers 10 residues. CDR1 is DFQATT, CDR2 SNEGSKA, per germline (reference sequence). The CDR3 bases are TGCAGTGCCCTTTTACCTCCCCAGTACTTC. Translating it yields CSALLPPQYF.

The chain joins TRBV11-2 to TRBJ1-2, with a possible D match to TRBD1 (6 bases). CDR3 length: 15 amino acids. Germline CDR1 is SGHAT and CDR2 is FQNNGV. Trimming pared 3 bases from V and 7 bases from J, leaving 18 bases between. The CDR3 region is CASSFQGIGVSGYTF. In DNA, the CDR3 is TGTGCCAGCAGCTTCCAGGGGATAGGTGTTAGTGGCTACACCTTC.

The chain is built from TRBV12-3 or TRBV12-4 and TRBJ1-1, with TRBD1 as a possible D gene (6 bases). V lost 6 bases and J 4 bases, leaving 12 bases between the germline ends. The CDR3 is 13 residues long. The CDR3 sequence is CASSRGPGTEAFF. The CDR3 DNA reads TGTGCCAGCAGCCGGGGGCCGGGCACTGAAGCTTTCTTT.

This clone was seen a few times. This chain connects TRBV29-1 to TRBJ2-2, with 7 bases fitting TRBD2. The CDR3 is 15 residues long. Germline V gene data show CDR1 as SQVTM and CDR2 as ANQGSEA. The J segment lost 3 bases and the V segment lost 7 bases, leaving 11 bases of the junction unmatched. The CDR3 here is CSALGGIRDTGELFF. The CDR3, as DNA: TGCAGCGCCCTGGGGGGGATAAGGGACACCGGGGAGCTGTTTTTT.

This chain joins TRBV29-1 and TRBJ1-2; D is unclear. The germline V gene has CDR1 SQVTM and CDR2 ANQGSEA. The CDR3 spans 12 residues. V lost 4 bases and J 8 bases, leaving 14 bases between the germline ends. The CDR3 loop reads CSVAGPSGGYTF. The CDR3 bases are TGCAGCGTTGCTGGACCTTCTGGGGGCTACACCTTC. The full variable domain, rest sourced from reference TRBV29-1 and TRBJ1-2, is SAVISQKPSRDICQRGTSLTIQCQVDSQVTMMFWYRQQPGQSLTLIATANQGSEATYESGFVIDKFPISRPNLTFSTLTVSNMSPEDSSIYLCSVAGPSGGYTFGSGTRLTVV.

CDR3 in amino acids: CASSHTGLRVHEQYF. The CDR3 DNA follows: TGTGCCAGCAGCCATACGGGACTCCGAGTCCACGAGCAGTACTTC. The gene calls are TRBV3-1 (or the pseudogene TRBV3-2) and TRBJ2-7, with D possibly being TRBD2 (6 bases). There are 15 residues in the CDR3. Germline CDR1 is LGHDT and CDR2 is YNNKEL (reference sequence). The V end lost 3 bases, the J end lost 5 bases, and 17 bases lay between the germline ends.

The J gene is TRBJ1-2, the V gene TRBV7-8, with 11 bases lining up with TRBD1. This CDR3 is 15 amino acids long. Per germline, CDR1 SGHVS and CDR2 FQNEAQ. Trimming cost V 7 bases and J 6 bases; bases outside gene matches: 10. CDR3 residues: CASNDRDRGFNGYTF. Written as DNA, the CDR3 is TGTGCCAGCAACGACCGGGACAGGGGGTTTAATGGCTACACCTTC. Full variable domain (missing parts from reference TRBV7-8 and TRBJ1-2): GAGVSQSPRYKVAKRGQDVALRCDPISGHVSLFWYQQALGQGPEFLTYFQNEAQLDKSGLPSDRFFAERPEGSVSTLKIQRTQQEDSAVYLCASNDRDRGFNGYTFGSGTRLTVV.

This chain links TRBV20-1 with TRBJ2-7, with a weak D call TRBD1 (6 bases). The ends were cut back, 3 bases at V and 2 bases at J, with 20 bases in the middle. The CDR3 spans 16 residues. CDR1 and CDR2 (germline): DFQATT, SNEGSKA (reference sequence). The CDR3 here is CSASGGRDKLTYEQYF. CDR3 in DNA: TGCAGTGCTAGTGGCGGCCGGGACAAATTGACCTACGAGCAGTACTTC.